The 14 T cell receptor beta chains below were found in one sample sequenced in a study of blood T cells in healthy people across ages. The use of a sample-barcoded 5' primer and a J-beta primer mix characterized a second PCR of about 6 to 11 cycles. Each CDR3 protein gets one entry after TCRdb re-called the 5' RACE reads with MiXCR. The data show about 800,000 distinct CDR3 sequences, with 46% seen just once and around 18% held by the top ten. What was sequenced was blood. These receptors originate from a man aged 80 or over in good health.

Ten or more counts support this clonotype. The rearrangement uses TRBV20-1 and TRBJ2-1; 11 nucleotides agree with TRBD2. V lost 6 bases and J lost 4; bases outside the gene matches: 11. CDR3 size: 16 residues. Germline V CDR1 and CDR2: DFQATT, SNEGSKA (reference sequence). The chain's CDR3 is CSARLAGSLPYNEQFF. CDR3 DNA sequence: TGCAGTGCAAGACTAGCGGGGAGCCTCCCTTACAATGAGCAGTTCTTC.

The CDR3 nucleotides read TGTGCCAGCAGTAACACAGGGGACCAGCCCCAGCATTTT. This encodes CASSNTGDQPQHF. The chain has TRBV6-5 and TRBJ1-5; TRBD1 agrees at 7 bases. This CDR3 comprises 13 residues. V lost 5 bases to trimming and J lost 7 bases; unmatched junction nucleotides: 5. Germline assignment: CDR1 MNHEY and CDR2 SVGAGI.

The rearrangement links TRBV15 to TRBJ2-3; D gene unclear. The CDR3 totals 14 residues. CDR1 is LNHNV, CDR2 YYDKDF, per germline (reference sequence). V was pared by 4 bases and J by 4 bases, with 12 bases between. The CDR3 loop reads CATSTVGDPDTQYF. The CDR3 nucleotides are TGTGCCACCAGCACTGTTGGGGATCCAGATACGCAGTATTTT.

Remarks on this clonotype: At one end the junction does not follow the germline gene, possibly because of a read error. This chain links TRBV27 with TRBJ2-1, with TRBD2 matching over 8 bases. The CDR3 loop spans 14 amino acids. CDR1 and CDR2 from the germline V gene are MNHEY and SMNVEV (reference sequence). The CDR3 loop is CASSYGTRSNERFF. CDR3 nucleotide sequence: TGTGCCAGCAGTTATGGGACTAGGTCTAATGAGCGGTTCTTC.

Comments on this clonotype: A read error may account for a junction end that differs from germline. The chain recombines TRBV5-1 with TRBJ2-7; D not resolved. CDR3 length equals 12 residues. The germline V gene has CDR1 SGHRS and CDR2 YFSETQ. This CDR3 is CTSSKSEYEQYF. Here the CDR3 DNA reads TGCACCAGCAGCAAGAGTGAGTACGAGCAGTACTTC.

The chain links TRBV12-3 or TRBV12-4 to TRBJ2-7; possible D gene TRBD1, 6 bases. Trimming pared 7 bases from V and 0 bases from J, leaving 13 bases between. The CDR3 runs to 14 residues. The CDR3 region is CASTTGHSSYEQYF. CDR3 in DNA: TGTGCCAGCACTACGGGACACAGCTCCTACGAGCAGTACTTC.

The chain recombines TRBV5-1 with TRBJ1-4, with TRBD1 as a possible D gene (5 bases). V lost 4 bases, J lost 7 bases, and 14 bases lay in between. CDR3 length: 14 residues. Germline lookup yields CDR1 SGHRS and CDR2 YFSETQ. Here the CDR3 DNA reads TGCGCCAGCAGCCCCGGGCCAGGGAGTGAAAAACTGTTTTTT. This codes for CASSPGPGSEKLFF.

CDR3 amino acids: CASSLGDGTSGQGKQYF. DNA of the CDR3: TGTGCCAGCAGCTTAGGGGATGGGACTAGCGGCCAGGGGAAGCAGTACTTC. The rearrangement uses TRBV7-7 and TRBJ2-5, with 11 bases that match TRBD2. Losses at the gene ends were 1 base for V and 11 bases for J; bases not matched to a gene: 15. The CDR3 is made up of 17 amino acids. Germline values: CDR1 SSHAT, CDR2 FNYEAQ (reference sequence).

On this clonotype itself: Relative to the germline gene, one junction end is altered; a read error may explain this. The chain carries TRBV5-1 and TRBJ2-1, with TRBD1 as a possible D gene (5 bases). CDR3 length equals 14 residues. Germline V gives CDR1 SGHRS, CDR2 YFSETQ. The CDR3 DNA sequence: TGCGCCGGCAGGGTGGAAAGCTCCTACAATGAGCAGTTCTTC. Protein product: CAGRVESSYNEQFF. The full variable domain, rest sourced from reference TRBV5-1 and TRBJ2-1, is KAGVTQTPRYLIKTRGQQVTLSCSPISGHRSVSWYQQTPGQGLQFLFEYFSETQRNKGNFPGRFSGRQFSNSRSEMNVSTLELGDSALYLCAGRVESSYNEQFFGPGTRLTVL.

The genes are TRBV7-2 and TRBJ2-7; D is possibly TRBD2 (6 bases). Germline V gene lookup returns CDR1 SGHTA and CDR2 FQGNSA. Trimming cost V 0 bases and J 3 bases, with 18 bases left between them. The CDR3 runs 17 residues. The CDR3 sequence is CASSLAPSGSGYYEQYF. CDR3 sequence (DNA): TGTGCCAGCAGCTTAGCGCCGAGCGGGTCCGGATACTACGAGCAGTACTTC.

In this sample, this clonotype turned up once. The V gene is TRBV18, the J gene TRBJ2-7, with 7 bases fitting TRBD2. The CDR3 consists of 15 residues. Germline trimming cut 2 bases from V and 3 bases from J; bases unmatched to any gene: 7. From germline, CDR1 is KGHSH and CDR2 LQKENI. The CDR3 loop is CASSPGRGSVYEQYF. CDR3 coding DNA: TGTGCCAGCTCACCAGGGAGGGGCTCCGTCTACGAGCAGTACTTC. The whole variable domain, filled in from reference TRBV18 and TRBJ2-7, reads NAGVMQNPRHLVRRRGQEARLRCSPMKGHSHVYWYRQLPEEGLKFMVYLQKENIIDESGMPKERFSAEFPKEGPSILRIQQVVRGDSAAYFCASSPGRGSVYEQYFGPGTRLTVT.

The count of this clonotype is one. A read error may explain this, as a much larger clone is one base away. V usage is TRBV10-3 and J usage is TRBJ2-3; TRBD2 is a possible D gene (6 bases). Germline values: CDR1 ENHRY, CDR2 SYGVKD. This CDR3 spans 13 amino acids. CDR3 in amino acids: CAGGTQSTGTQYF. Written as DNA, the CDR3 is TGTGCCGGCGGGACCCAAAGCACAGGTACGCAGTATTTT.

This clonotype has just a few counts. The chain employs TRBV5-1 and TRBJ2-7, with 7 nucleotides matching TRBD1. V lost 3 bases, J lost 6 bases, and 9 bases stayed unmatched. Germline V gives CDR1 SGHRS, CDR2 YFSETQ. This CDR3 region has 14 residues. The CDR3 loop is CASSSPDRTREQYF. The CDR3 DNA reads as TGCGCCAGCAGCTCACCGGACAGGACCCGCGAGCAGTACTTC.

V gene TRBV5-1 combines with J gene TRBJ2-4; D tentatively fits TRBD1 or TRBD2 (5 bases each). CDR1 and CDR2 (germline): SGHRS, YFSETQ. This CDR3 is 15 amino acids long. V was shortened by 3 bases and J by 0 bases, with 10 bases between the two germline ends. The CDR3 protein is CASSSPGTAKNIQYF. The CDR3 DNA reads TGCGCCAGCAGCTCTCCCGGGACAGCCAAAAACATTCAGTACTTC.